The clone carrying this T cell receptor beta chain occurred once. Antigen specificity is unknown. Scientists ran DNA taken from cultured CD4+ T cells through the Oncomine TCR Beta short-read assay for sequencing. After culture, CD4+ T cells served as the source for genomic DNA extraction. TCRdb reanalysed the PCR reads using MiXCR and keeps one entry per CDR3 protein. The sample consists of 17,000 or so distinct CDR3 sequences, just under 55% of them appearing once. Treatment indicated: roughly 11-day PBMC culture with coronavirus spike peptide pools or control peptides (ViraFEST assay). These data come from a study of vaccination and CD4 T cells after COVID-19. Study-level background: For post-vaccine samples, collection took place a median around 70 days after dose two, ranging from 14 to 241. In culture, cells were exposed to overlapping spike peptides from SARS-CoV-2, HCoV-NL63, HCoV-OC43 and HCoV-229E. Findings and limits, study-wide: Sampling was limited to relatively few convalescent patients, with no early post-infection timepoints studied.

The CDR3 has 11 residues. The V gene's germline CDR1 is MNHEY and CDR2 SVGEGT. Trimming removed 7 bases from V and 14 bases from J, with 15 bases in between. The sequencing sample was made of CD4+ T cells from blood, cultured in vitro. This TCR was sampled from a human donor who had recovered from COVID-19. The chain combines TRBV6-2 or TRBV6-3 with TRBJ2-1; the D gene is possibly TRBD2 (6 bases). For the CDR3, the DNA is TGTGCCAGCACCTACGGGGCTAGCGAGTTCTTC. This gives the protein CASTYGASEFF.